This T cell receptor beta chain was sequenced for a study of blood T cell repertoires in COVID-19. Only in-frame clones appear in the TCRdb table, and some are missing; sequencing was by immunoSEQ multiplex PCR. The profile covers 150,000 to 200,000 clones, with roughly nine tenths appearing a single time and 0.7% to 0.8% taken by the ten largest. The CDR3 length is 18 residues. With V trimmed by 5 bases and J by 2 bases, 14 bases remained unmatched. Germline V gene lookup returns CDR1 LNHDA and CDR2 SQIVND (reference sequence). The TCR was taken from a woman aged 70-85 years with acute or convalescent COVID-19. V gene TRBV19 combines with J gene TRBJ2-2; 7 bases agree with TRBD1. Sequenced material: peripheral blood. The CDR3 sequence: CASSPLGPDRVNTGELFF. Written as DNA, the CDR3 is TGTGCCAGTAGTCCACTAGGGCCAGACAGGGTAAACACCGGGGAGCTGTTTTTT.